The 25 T cell receptor beta chains in this list originate from one sample, sequenced in a study of blood T cell repertoires in COVID-19. The data were produced by immunoSEQ multiplex PCR, yet TCRdb's version contains in-frame clones alone and is incomplete. The sample shows 200,000 to 250,000 clones, 70% to 90% of them seen only once. The sequenced sample was peripheral blood. The source of these receptors is a woman in her seventies with active or convalescent COVID-19.

This chain connects TRBV4-1 to TRBJ2-1, with D possibly matching TRBD2 (5 bases). Germline loops: CDR1 MGHRA, CDR2 YSYEKL. The germline V and J ends were trimmed by 1 base and 9 bases, with 16 bases remaining between them. The CDR3 runs to 15 residues. The CDR3 is CASSQAIRGYVEQFF. In DNA, the CDR3 is TGCGCCAGCAGCCAAGCTATCAGAGGGTACGTTGAGCAGTTCTTC.

The chain combines TRBV19 with TRBJ2-2, with D possibly matching TRBD1 (6 bases). This CDR3 spans 13 amino acids. With 2 bases removed from V and 9 bases from J, the gap between germline ends came to 10 bases. Germline V gene sequence: CDR1 LNHDA, CDR2 SQIVND (reference sequence). The CDR3 nucleotides are TGTGCCAGTAGTATAAAAGGGGGATGGGAGCTGTTTTTT. Residues: CASSIKGGWELFF. Filled out from reference TRBV19 and TRBJ2-2, the complete variable domain reads DGGITQSPKYLFRKEGQNVTLSCEQNLNHDAMYWYRQDPGQGLRLIYYSQIVNDFQKGDIAEGYSVSREKKESFPLTVTSAQKNPTAFYLCASSIKGGWELFFGEGSRLTVL.

The chain is built from TRBV6-2 or TRBV6-3 and TRBJ2-5, with 7 positions matching TRBD2. The CDR3 is 15 residues long. Germline CDR1 is MNHEY and CDR2 is SVGEGT. With V trimmed by 2 bases and J by 5 bases, 8 bases remained unmatched. The DNA for the CDR3 is TGTGCCAGCAGTTACCCCAGCGGGGTTGCGGAGACCCAGTACTTC. As protein: CASSYPSGVAETQYF.

The chain employs TRBV3-1 (or the pseudogene TRBV3-2) and TRBJ2-2, with 11 bases identical to TRBD1. This CDR3 comprises 16 residues. J gave up 6 bases and V 3 bases, and 6 bases lay outside the gene matches. Germline values: CDR1 LGHDT, CDR2 YNNKEL (reference sequence). This CDR3 reads CASSQRTGGHPGELFF. As DNA, the CDR3 is TGTGCCAGCAGCCAGAGGACAGGGGGCCATCCCGGGGAGCTGTTTTTT.

The V call is TRBV5-4, the J call TRBJ2-7; D possibly corresponds to TRBD2 (5 bases). CDR1 and CDR2 from the germline V gene are SGHNT and YYREEE (reference sequence). The V gene lost 4 bases and the J gene lost 6 bases, with 17 bases spanning the gap. This CDR3 is built from 14 residues. CDR3 DNA sequence: TGTGCCAGCAGCCCGGCCGTCCTTGAGGGCGAGCAGTACTTC. Residues: CASSPAVLEGEQYF.

This chain uses TRBV9 with TRBJ2-2, with 10 bases that match TRBD2. The V gene's germline CDR1 is SGDLS and CDR2 YYNGEE. V lost 0 bases, J lost 5 bases, and 7 bases stayed unmatched. The CDR3 spans 17 residues. CDR3: CASSVGLAGLGTGELFF. The CDR3 DNA follows: TGTGCCAGCAGCGTAGGACTAGCGGGCTTGGGTACCGGGGAGCTGTTTTTT.

This clone has just one count. This sequence joins TRBV4-1 and TRBJ2-7; possible D gene TRBD1, 6 bases. CDR1 is MGHRA and CDR2 is YSYEKL in the germline V gene. V shed 0 bases and J shed 1 base, with 10 bases lying between them. CDR3 length: 15 amino acids. CDR3 sequence reads: CASSQEQGESYEQYF. In DNA form, the CDR3 reads TGCGCCAGCAGCCAAGAACAGGGAGAATCCTACGAGCAGTACTTC.

The V and J genes are TRBV4-1 and TRBJ1-2; a possible D gene is TRBD1 (5 bases). The CDR3 has 15 amino acids. CDR1 and CDR2 (germline): MGHRA, YSYEKL. The V end was cut by 3 bases, the J end by 4 bases, with 15 bases between. The CDR3 loop is CASSQKVGQAYGYTF. For the CDR3, the DNA is TGCGCCAGCAGCCAGAAAGTGGGGCAAGCCTATGGCTACACCTTC.

V usage is TRBV4-3 and J usage is TRBJ2-3, with 10 bases aligning to TRBD2. Germline trimming cut 3 bases from V and 4 bases from J; bases unmatched to any gene: 7. Germline V gene data show CDR1 as LGHNA and CDR2 as YSLEER. CDR3 length equals 16 residues. Here the CDR3 reads CASSQGSLAGADTQYF. The CDR3 DNA reads as TGCGCCAGCAGCCAGGGGAGCCTAGCGGGGGCAGATACGCAGTATTTT.

This clone was detected only a few times. The chain joins TRBV18 to TRBJ2-1, with D possibly being TRBD2 (5 bases). V gave up 5 bases and J gave up 7 bases, with 6 bases separating them. Germline V gives CDR1 KGHSH, CDR2 LQKENI. There are 11 residues in the CDR3. This CDR3 is CASSGENEQFF. The CDR3 DNA is TGTGCCAGCTCAGGGGAGAATGAGCAGTTCTTC.

The chain is built from TRBV14 and TRBJ2-3; D is possibly TRBD2 (6 bases). Germline CDR1 is SGHDN and CDR2 is FVKESK. V lost 4 bases and J lost 0, with 8 bases in between. The CDR3 extends over 14 amino acids. This chain's CDR3 is CASSLGTSTDTQYF. In DNA, the CDR3 is TGTGCCAGCAGCCTGGGGACTAGCACAGATACGCAGTATTTT.

The V call is TRBV5-5, the J call TRBJ2-5; TRBD2 agrees at 9 bases. CDR1 and CDR2 from the germline V gene are SGHKS and YYEKEE (reference sequence). V lost 5 bases and J lost 5; bases outside the gene matches: 10. This CDR3 spans 15 amino acids. The CDR3, as DNA: TGTGCCAGCAGTCTCGGGGGGACTAGCATGGAGACCCAGTACTTC. As protein: CASSLGGTSMETQYF.

The chain links TRBV19 to TRBJ2-2, with a weak D call TRBD2 (6 bases). Germline-derived CDR1 and CDR2 are LNHDA and SQIVND (reference sequence). The V gene lost 9 bases and the J gene lost 0 bases, with 14 bases spanning the gap. This CDR3 has 15 amino acids. CDR3 coding DNA: TGTGCCAGCCAGCTCGGGACTGCGAACACCGGGGAGCTGTTTTTT. This translates into CASQLGTANTGELFF.

The CDR3 protein is CASSQQGARVSPLHF. For the CDR3, the DNA is TGTGCCAGCAGCCAACAGGGGGCGCGAGTTTCACCCCTCCACTTT. The V and J genes are TRBV14 and TRBJ1-6; TRBD1 matches at 8 bases. Germline V gene lookup returns CDR1 SGHDN and CDR2 FVKESK. The CDR3 has 15 residues. The trim removed 2 bases at V and 9 bases at J, leaving 6 bases unmatched.

In DNA, the CDR3 is TGTGCCAGCAGTAACCTAAATGCAGGGTCCTCCGTCTATGGCTACACCTTC. As protein: CASSNLNAGSSVYGYTF. This chain uses TRBV6-4 with TRBJ1-2, with TRBD1 as a possible D gene (5 bases). The V and J ends lost 5 bases and 4 bases respectively, with 23 bases between them. The germline V gene encodes CDR1 MRHNA and CDR2 SNTAGT. The CDR3 contains 17 residues.

V is TRBV12-3 or TRBV12-4 and J is TRBJ1-4, with TRBD1 matching 10 bases. The CDR3 length is 13 residues. The V gene end was trimmed by 5 bases and the J gene end by 7 bases; junction bases not matched to a gene: 1. Here the CDR3 DNA reads TGTGCCAGCAGTGGACAGGGGGGTGAAAAACTGTTTTTT. It is translated as CASSGQGGEKLFF.

The rearrangement joins TRBV9 to TRBJ2-1; TRBD2 agrees at 9 bases. V dropped 4 bases and J dropped 2; count of bases not matched to a gene: 10. Looked up from germline, CDR1 is SGDLS and CDR2 is YYNGEE. The CDR3 totals 17 residues. The CDR3 region has the DNA TGTGCCAGCAGCCCCGTGAGCGGGGGGCTTACCTACAATGAGCAGTTCTTC. It codes for CASSPVSGGLTYNEQFF.

The rearrangement joins TRBV5-6 to TRBJ2-2; perhaps TRBD1 as D (5 bases). The V end lost 1 base, the J end lost 0 bases, and 10 bases lay between the germline ends. This CDR3 has 16 amino acids. Germline loops: CDR1 SGHDT, CDR2 YYEEEE. The CDR3 spells CASSLRQNSNTGELFF. In nucleotides, the CDR3 is TGTGCCAGCAGCTTGAGACAGAACTCGAACACCGGGGAGCTGTTTTTT.

Only a few counts were recorded for this clone. This sequence joins TRBV7-2 and TRBJ1-1, with 7 bases matching TRBD1. The CDR3 length is 14 residues. V lost 5 bases, J lost 9 bases, and 12 bases stayed unmatched. The germline gives CDR1 SGHTA, CDR2 FQGNSA. The CDR3 reads CASSPTVSTGKAFF. The CDR3 DNA is TGTGCCAGCAGCCCCACTGTATCGACAGGGAAAGCTTTCTTT.

This rearrangement joins TRBV5-6 to TRBJ2-3; perhaps TRBD1 as D (5 bases). The CDR3 extends over 15 amino acids. The V end was cut by 4 bases, the J end by 3 bases, with 15 bases between. Germline values: CDR1 SGHDT, CDR2 YYEEEE. Written as DNA, the CDR3 is TGTGCCAGCAGCCCACCGGGTAGGGGAACAGATACGCAGTATTTT. Its protein product is CASSPPGRGTDTQYF.

V is TRBV5-1 and J is TRBJ1-2, with a possible D match to TRBD1 (5 bases). V shed 5 bases and J shed 4 bases, with 18 bases lying between them. The CDR3 runs 15 residues. CDR1 and CDR2 (germline): SGHRS, YFSETQ. The CDR3 nucleotides are TGCGCCAGCAGGGGGGACGGGAGTCAGTCCTATGGCTACACCTTC. Protein product: CASRGDGSQSYGYTF. The variable domain in full, completed from reference TRBV5-1 and TRBJ1-2, reads KAGVTQTPRYLIKTRGQQVTLSCSPISGHRSVSWYQQTPGQGLQFLFEYFSETQRNKGNFPGRFSGRQFSNSRSEMNVSTLELGDSALYLCASRGDGSQSYGYTFGSGTRLTVV.

The chain uses TRBV4-3 and TRBJ2-2, with 8 nucleotides matching TRBD1. Germline V gene data show CDR1 as LGHNA and CDR2 as YSLEER. CDR3 size: 17 residues. The ends lost 0 bases at V and 5 bases at J; junction bases unmatched: 8. The CDR3 DNA is TGCGCCAGCAGCCAAGATCGGGGGACAGGTCTAACCGGGGAGCTGTTTTTT. Protein product: CASSQDRGTGLTGELFF.

The table lists this clone with a few counts. V usage is TRBV25-1 and J usage is TRBJ1-1; D may be TRBD1 (6 bases). The germline CDR1 and CDR2 sequences are MGHDK and SYGVNS. V dropped 4 bases and J dropped 5 bases, with 11 bases sitting between them. This CDR3 has 13 amino acids. CDR3 DNA sequence: TGTGCCAGCAGTGCACAGGGATCTACTGAAGCTTTCTTT. Encoded protein: CASSAQGSTEAFF.

This chain links TRBV7-3 with TRBJ1-2; D not resolved. CDR3 length: 13 amino acids. V was clipped by 1 base and J by 8 bases, with 11 bases between them. Germline values: CDR1 SGHTA, CDR2 FQGTGA. CDR3 amino acids: CASSLNRGGGYTF. The CDR3 coding sequence is TGTGCCAGCAGCTTAAACCGGGGTGGGGGCTACACCTTC.

This rearrangement joins TRBV19 to TRBJ2-3, with D unresolved. The germline V and J ends were trimmed by 6 bases and 4 bases, with 11 bases remaining between them. Germline-derived CDR1 and CDR2 are LNHDA and SQIVND (reference sequence). The CDR3 consists of 13 residues. The CDR3 loop reads CASSPSRADTQYF. CDR3 bases: TGTGCCAGTAGCCCGAGTCGTGCAGATACGCAGTATTTT.